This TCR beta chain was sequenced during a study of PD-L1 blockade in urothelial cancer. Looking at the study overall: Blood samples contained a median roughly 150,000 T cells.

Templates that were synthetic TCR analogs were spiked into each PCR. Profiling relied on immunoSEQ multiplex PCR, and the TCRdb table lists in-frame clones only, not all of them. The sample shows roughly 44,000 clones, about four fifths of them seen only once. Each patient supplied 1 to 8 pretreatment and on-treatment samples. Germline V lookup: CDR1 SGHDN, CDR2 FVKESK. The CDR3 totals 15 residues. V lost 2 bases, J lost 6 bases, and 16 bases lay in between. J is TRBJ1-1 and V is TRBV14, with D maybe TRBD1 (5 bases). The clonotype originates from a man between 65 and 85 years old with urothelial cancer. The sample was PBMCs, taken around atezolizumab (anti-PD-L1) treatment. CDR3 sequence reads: CASSQRGHARSEAFF. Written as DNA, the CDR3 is TGTGCCAGCAGCCAACGTGGACACGCCCGGTCTGAAGCTTTCTTT.